Listed below are T cell receptor beta chains from one sample, sequenced in a study of identical twins. TCRdb re-called the 5' RACE reads with MiXCR, one entry per CDR3 protein. The sample holds more than 600,000 distinct CDR3 sequences, roughly 18% seen once. These data also formed part of another study, on T cells expressing NK-cell markers.

Sequenced: PBMCs. All receptors come from a woman younger than 35 in good health. Each CDR3 is given without its conserved first and last residue. The order of the fields is V gene, J gene, D gene, CDR3 protein. The D gene is left open where the match is weak.

>TRBV12-3/TRBV12-4|TRBJ2-3|NA
ASTEGTDTQY
>TRBV29-1|TRBJ2-7|NA
SVERTGSYEQY
>TRBV20-1|TRBJ2-1|NA
SADSGESYNEQF
>TRBV3-1|TRBJ2-1|NA
ASSYGLLSSYNEQF
>TRBV7-3|TRBJ1-1|NA
ASSRPVGNTEAF
>TRBV12-3/TRBV12-4|TRBJ1-2|NA
ASSLTLHGYT
>TRBV11-2|TRBJ2-1|NA
ASSLDWYSSYNEQF
>TRBV4-3|TRBJ2-5|TRBD2
ASSHRLAVEETQY
>TRBV2|TRBJ2-3|TRBD2
ASRSGVGTDTQY
>TRBV20-1|TRBJ1-4|NA
SARSRSGYEKLF
>TRBV6-2/TRBV6-3|TRBJ1-1|NA
ASSYSSANTEAF
>TRBV5-5|TRBJ2-1|NA
ASKPQPHNEQF
>TRBV20-1|TRBJ2-1|TRBD2
SARDHSGSRGEQF
>TRBV20-1|TRBJ1-1|NA
SARDRAAF
>TRBV7-2|TRBJ2-5|TRBD2
ASSPRHGGGETQY
>TRBV12-3/TRBV12-4|TRBJ1-1|NA
ASRHTSYTEAF
>TRBV7-9|TRBJ2-7|NA
ASSLPGTPVYEQY
>TRBV11-2|TRBJ2-7|NA
ASSLVGIYEQY
>TRBV12-3/TRBV12-4|TRBJ2-7|NA
ASSPILGTGSEQY
>TRBV7-2|TRBJ2-7|NA
ASSPGLASPEQY
>TRBV7-9|TRBJ2-3|NA
ASSLRTVSSTDTQY
>TRBV7-3|TRBJ2-6|NA
ASTTWTSGANVLT
>TRBV20-1|TRBJ2-7|TRBD1
SASRQGQNSYEQY
>TRBV20-1|TRBJ1-5|NA
SAEGYNQPQH
>TRBV5-1|TRBJ2-5|NA
ASSRTGRTIQETQY
>TRBV7-2|TRBJ2-3|NA
ASSLGGRITDTQY
>TRBV6-1|TRBJ2-7|TRBD2
ASTKTGGAGGNYEQY
>TRBV24-1|TRBJ2-1|TRBD2
ATSDATSGSSNNEQF
>TRBV10-3|TRBJ2-7|NA
AISDGDWSYEQY
>TRBV21-1|TRBJ1-4|NA
ASSCRTAGNEKLF
>TRBV5-5|TRBJ2-1|NA
ASSPGTIGAYNEQF
>TRBV30|TRBJ2-5|TRBD2
AWATGTSGVEETQY
>TRBV5-6|TRBJ1-1|NA
ASSLRGRGGAEAF
>TRBV7-9|TRBJ2-3|NA
ASSSPVDTQY
>TRBV20-1|TRBJ2-5|TRBD2
SARPPGGGAETQY
>TRBV12-3/TRBV12-4|TRBJ1-1|NA
ASSLVLTSGGYTEAF
>TRBV12-3/TRBV12-4|TRBJ2-1|NA
ASSFTGGYNEQF
>TRBV7-9|TRBJ1-1|TRBD1
ASSQQTGVNTEAF
>TRBV29-1|TRBJ2-4|NA
SVGRKNIQY
>TRBV6-2/TRBV6-3|TRBJ2-2|TRBD2
ASSYRLAHNTGELF
>TRBV29-1|TRBJ1-2|NA
SVEDRERHGYT
>TRBV6-1|TRBJ2-3|TRBD1
ASRGKDRGSGYTQY
>TRBV5-6|TRBJ2-7|TRBD1
ASSRDRGIEQY
>TRBV6-1|TRBJ1-4|NA
ASRPRTERGEKLF
>TRBV3-1|TRBJ1-1|NA
ASSQGVLNTEAF
>TRBV20-1|TRBJ2-3|NA
SAPLQDTQY
>TRBV12-3/TRBV12-4|TRBJ2-7|NA
ASSSGAAYSYEQY
>TRBV5-4|TRBJ2-3|TRBD1
ASSPRTGGYTDTQY
>TRBV5-1|TRBJ1-2|TRBD1
ASSLGQDYGYT
>TRBV4-3|TRBJ2-7|TRBD2
ASSQDITSGEQY
>TRBV6-2/TRBV6-3|TRBJ2-7|TRBD2
ASSLLAGVSEQY
>TRBV15|TRBJ2-7|TRBD2
ATRRTSGSGEQY
>TRBV12-3/TRBV12-4|TRBJ2-2|TRBD1
ASSLDRVVIGELF
>TRBV7-2|TRBJ2-2|TRBD2
ASISGRAGTGELF
>TRBV20-1|TRBJ1-2|NA
SAKFRELYGYT
>TRBV7-8|TRBJ2-1|TRBD2
ASSALETSNNEQF
>TRBV15|TRBJ2-3|NA
ATSRSMSDTQY